This TCR beta chain was captured by sequencing in a study of T cell responses to AZD1222 COVID-19 vaccine. Turning to the study itself: Some second doses came at about 4 weeks and others at about 12 weeks; these were pooled.

This clone turned up a few times. Antigen: not known. TCRdb's table, derived via immunoSEQ multiplex PCR, lists solely in-frame clones and lacks some. The profile shows 180,000 or so clones, around 90% of them singletons. This CDR3 is 13 amino acids long. Trimming took off 4 bases at V and 4 bases at J, with 12 bases between the two ends. Germline V gene data show CDR1 as SGDLS and CDR2 as YYNGEE. Study-level findings and limits: Seropositive status at baseline applied to only a handful of AZD1222 recipients. Females made up more of the donors, who were largely white British, and clonal diversity may have come out too low.

V and J are TRBV9 and TRBJ2-7; unclear D gene. The clonotype originates from an adult in good health. The starting material was peripheral blood, obtained on day 0 of AZD1222 vaccination. The CDR3 region is CASSLTVGYEQYF. The CDR3 DNA is TGTGCCAGCAGCCTCACAGTTGGGTACGAGCAGTACTTC.